The clone carrying this T cell receptor beta chain was seen only a few times. The antigen is not known. Construction of the TCRbeta library involved unique molecular identifiers. TCRdb ran MiXCR on the PCR reads and lists one entry per CDR3 protein. The sample contains 440,000 or so distinct CDR3 sequences, 43% of which appear only once. These data belong to a study of T-cell reconstitution after alpha-beta-depleted transplantation in children. Points from the study as a whole: High day-60 TCRbeta diversity in some patients came from surviving recipient T cells and thymic progenitors. Expanded graft clones, several hundred of them, were reportedly the source of alpha-beta T cells about two months after transplant. T cells produced anew were the main source of T-cell counts and diversity one year after transplant.

This CDR3 has 18 residues. V gave up 4 bases and J gave up 4 bases; unmatched junction bases: 12. Germline V CDR1 and CDR2: MNHNS, SASEGT. The clonotype comes from a girl aged 2 to 9 with aplastic anemia, due to receive a stem cell transplant. Sample: PBMCs, taken before TCRalphabeta/CD19-depleted stem cell transplant. This rearrangement joins TRBV6-1 to TRBJ2-6, with 8 bases lining up with TRBD1. In DNA, the CDR3 is TGTGCCAGCAGTGGTAACCCGCTCAGGGGGCGCGGGGCCAACGTCCTGACTTTC. Its translation is CASSGNPLRGRGANVLTF.